One sample yielded the 5 T cell receptor beta chains listed below, sequenced in a study of T cells of healthy individuals. TCRdb re-derived calls from the 5' RACE reads in MiXCR, one entry per CDR3 protein. The sample has some 41,000 distinct CDR3 sequences, about 5% seen once. The receptor source for this set is a human donor in good health.

The rearrangement uses TRBV27 and TRBJ2-1, with TRBD2 identical over 12 bases. CDR3 length: 19 amino acids. V trimming: 5 bases; J trimming: 0 bases; junction bases outside the gene matches: 11. CDR1 and CDR2 from the germline V gene are MNHEY and SMNVEV (reference sequence). In nucleotides, the CDR3 is TGTGCCAGCAGTCCGCGACTAGCGGGGGCCACGAGCTCCTACAATGAGCAGTTCTTC. Translated, it gives CASSPRLAGATSSYNEQFF.

This clonotype has at least ten counts. The rearrangement links TRBV29-1 to TRBJ2-2; tentatively, D is TRBD1 or TRBD2 (5 bases each). Trimming took off 7 bases at V and 7 bases at J, with 16 bases between the two ends. Germline lookup yields CDR1 SQVTM and CDR2 ANQGSEA. The CDR3 extends over 13 amino acids. The CDR3 nucleotides read TGCAGCGGAATGAGGGGTATAGGCGGGGAGCTGTTTTTT. Translation gives CSGMRGIGGELFF.

This clonotype has a count of ten or more. This sequence joins TRBV20-1 and TRBJ2-7; perhaps D is TRBD1 or TRBD2 (5 bases each). Trimming pared 5 bases from V and 9 bases from J, leaving 23 bases between. CDR1 is DFQATT and CDR2 is SNEGSKA in the germline V gene (reference sequence). The CDR3 extends over 14 amino acids. The CDR3 nucleotides read TGCAGTGCTGGATTCCCGGGACGACAATCCGGGCAGTACTTC. It specifies CSAGFPGRQSGQYF.

This clonotype was counted only a few times. This chain joins TRBV30 and TRBJ1-1; D remains unclear. V lost 0 bases and J 2 bases, leaving 7 bases between the germline ends. Germline V gene lookup returns CDR1 GTSNPN and CDR2 SVGIG (reference sequence). This CDR3 has 13 amino acids. The CDR3: CAWSVLGNTEAFF. Here the CDR3 DNA reads TGTGCCTGGAGTGTACTAGGAAACACTGAAGCTTTCTTT.

This clonotype was picked up many times. In DNA form, the CDR3 reads TGTGCCATCACCCCGAATAGCGGAGGCTCCTACGAGCAGTACTTC. Translated, it gives CAITPNSGGSYEQYF. The rearrangement links TRBV10-3 to TRBJ2-7, with a weak D call TRBD2 (6 bases). Germline assignment: CDR1 ENHRY and CDR2 SYGVKD. V lost 7 bases, J lost 0 bases, and 16 bases lay in between. This CDR3 has 15 amino acids.